The clone carrying this TCR beta chain was observed once. The PCR was carried out with 60 Vbeta primers and 13 Jbeta primers. Assay used: immunoSEQ multiplex PCR; TCRdb lists only in-frame clones, some missing. Altogether approximately 190,000 clones are present, about four fifths being singletons, with the ten largest covering 1.7%. This specimen belongs to a study of cytomegalovirus exposure and HLA in healthy donors. This sequence was found in a woman younger than 35 in good health and CMV-seronegative. The specimen was PBMCs.

CDR3 nucleotide sequence: TGTGCCAGCAGCGCGGGGACAGGGTTTGAGCAGTACGTC. Its protein product is CASSAGTGFEQYV. The chain recombines TRBV5-4 with TRBJ2-7; 9 nucleotides line up with TRBD1. Germline values: CDR1 SGHNT, CDR2 YYREEE (reference sequence). CDR3 size: 13 residues. Germline trimming cut 4 bases from V and 7 bases from J; bases unmatched to any gene: 6.